A single sample is the source of the 24 T cell receptor beta chains below, sequenced in a study of patients and donors after allogeneic stem cell transplantation. TCRdb analysed the RT-PCR reads with MiXCR anew, one entry per CDR3 protein. The table lists about 960,000 distinct CDR3 sequences, around 17% of them singletons. The sequencing input was blood, either unsorted or a sorted T cell fraction (not recorded which). The receptor set was obtained from a human donor who was either an allogeneic HSCT recipient or a stem cell or donor lymphocyte infusion donor (not recorded which). It is not recorded whose cells these are; they may come from a transplant donor.

The chain employs TRBV5-6 and TRBJ1-5, with 9 nucleotides matching TRBD1. The CDR3 contains 16 residues. Trimming took 2 bases from V and 0 from J; bases not matched to a gene: 3. CDR1 is SGHDT, CDR2 YYEEEE, per germline. The DNA of the CDR3 is TGTGCCAGCAGCTTCGACAGGGGGGGTAGCAATCAGCCCCAGCATTTT. It encodes CASSFDRGGSNQPQHF.

The V and J genes are TRBV10-2 and TRBJ2-5; D is perhaps TRBD2 (5 bases). Germline V gives CDR1 WSHSY, CDR2 SAAADI. This CDR3 has 16 amino acids. Trimming left V 1 base short and J 2 bases short, with 14 bases between. The CDR3 loop is CASSEYPSSRQETQYF. The DNA for the CDR3 is TGCGCCAGCAGTGAGTACCCCTCTAGCAGGCAAGAGACCCAGTACTTC.

This clonotype was found many times. J is TRBJ2-7 and V is TRBV6-2 or TRBV6-3; the D gene is possibly TRBD2 (6 bases). The V gene lost 3 bases and the J gene lost 0 bases, with 9 bases spanning the gap. The CDR3 extends over 14 amino acids. The V gene's germline CDR1 is MNHEY and CDR2 SVGEGT. In DNA, the CDR3 is TGTGCCAGCAGTTATGGAGGGGTCTCCTACGAGCAGTACTTC. Amino acid sequence: CASSYGGVSYEQYF.

On this clonotype: One end of the junction varies from germline; a read error may be responsible. The chain joins TRBV12-3 or TRBV12-4 to TRBJ2-7, with 8 bases aligning to TRBD1. The CDR3 is 14 amino acids. The CDR3 coding sequence is TGTGTCAGCAGAGGGGGACAGGAGACCTACGAGCAGTACTTC. Residues: CVSRGGQETYEQYF.

The sample holds one count of this clonotype. The chain is built from TRBV11-1 and TRBJ2-3; 13 bases align to TRBD2. The CDR3 has 18 amino acids. CDR1 is SGHAT and CDR2 is FQDESV in the germline V gene (reference sequence). Unmatched junction bases numbered 10, after V lost 3 bases and J lost 4 bases. The chain's CDR3 is CASSFTSGGDYPSDTQYF. In DNA form, the CDR3 reads TGTGCCAGCAGCTTCACTAGCGGGGGGGATTATCCATCAGATACGCAGTATTTT.

There are a few counts of this clonotype. The V gene is TRBV29-1, the J gene TRBJ1-2, with D possibly being TRBD1 (5 bases). The CDR3 runs 15 residues. Germline assignment: CDR1 SQVTM and CDR2 ANQGSEA. Trimming took off 3 bases at V and 8 bases at J, with 22 bases between the two ends. DNA for the CDR3: TGCAGCGTTGAGGGCCCGGGGACTCTTCTCTACGGCTACACCTTC. Its translation is CSVEGPGTLLYGYTF.

The chain joins TRBV3-1 to TRBJ1-5, with 7 bases fitting TRBD1. Germline V lookup: CDR1 LGHDT, CDR2 YNNKEL (reference sequence). The CDR3 runs to 15 residues. The V segment lost 5 bases and the J segment 5 bases; nucleotides outside the gene matches: 9. This chain's CDR3 is CASSYDGRGYQPQHF. CDR3 nucleotide sequence: TGTGCCAGCAGCTATGATGGCAGGGGGTATCAGCCCCAGCATTTT.

The CDR3 bases are TGTGCCAGCAGCGGTCGACAGGGGTTTCAGTCTGGAAACACCATATATTTT. This codes for CASSGRQGFQSGNTIYF. The rearrangement uses TRBV9 and TRBJ1-3; 8 nucleotides line up with TRBD1. The CDR3 totals 17 residues. Germline V gives CDR1 SGDLS, CDR2 YYNGEE. With 3 bases clipped from V and 1 base from J, the junction kept 9 bases outside the gene matches. The whole variable domain, filled in from reference TRBV9 and TRBJ1-3, reads DSGVTQTPKHLITATGQRVTLRCSPRSGDLSVYWYQQSLDQGLQFLIQYYNGEERAKGNILERFSAQQFPDLHSELNLSSLELGDSALYFCASSGRQGFQSGNTIYFGEGSWLTVV.

This clonotype was counted only a few times. J is TRBJ1-6 and V is TRBV20-1, with D possibly being TRBD1 (5 bases). The CDR3 contains 15 residues. Germline CDR1 is DFQATT and CDR2 is SNEGSKA (reference sequence). V was pared by 1 base and J by 5 bases, with 12 bases between. CDR3 DNA: TGCAGTGCTAGAGGGGGGGGATCCCATAATTCACCCCTCCACTTT. This sequence encodes CSARGGGSHNSPLHF.

The chain carries TRBV20-1 and TRBJ2-7, with 8 nucleotides matching TRBD2. The CDR3 covers 15 residues. V shed 0 bases and J 4 bases; nucleotides not matched to a gene: 8. Germline V CDR1 and CDR2: DFQATT, SNEGSKA (reference sequence). The CDR3: CSARDTSGRSYEQYF. The CDR3, as DNA: TGCAGTGCTAGAGATACCAGCGGGAGATCATACGAGCAGTACTTC.

A few counts support this clonotype. The J gene is TRBJ2-5, the V gene TRBV12-3 or TRBV12-4; TRBD1 matches at 7 bases. V was pared by 4 bases and J by 5 bases, with 10 bases of the junction left unmatched. The CDR3 length is 15 residues. CDR3 residues: CASSSTDRARETQYF. In DNA form, the CDR3 reads TGTGCCAGCAGTTCGACCGACAGGGCGAGGGAGACCCAGTACTTC.

This chain connects TRBV5-1 to TRBJ1-3; TRBD1 matches at 7 bases. Germline trimming cut 5 bases from V and 0 bases from J; bases unmatched to any gene: 8. Germline CDR1 reads SGHRS; CDR2 reads YFSETQ. This CDR3 has 16 amino acids. The CDR3 DNA sequence: TGCGCCAGCAGTCCGGGACAGCAACTCTCTGGAAACACCATATATTTT. Protein: CASSPGQQLSGNTIYF.

This chain links TRBV9 with TRBJ1-1; D unresolved. CDR3 size: 15 residues. Germline V gene sequence: CDR1 SGDLS, CDR2 YYNGEE. The V end lost 0 bases, the J end lost 1 base, and 10 bases lay between the germline ends. CDR3 sequence (DNA): TGTGCCAGCAGCGTAGTTGGTAGCCCGAACACTGAAGCTTTCTTT. Its translation is CASSVVGSPNTEAFF.

The chain is built from TRBV3-1 and TRBJ2-1; 8 nucleotides line up with TRBD2. The germline V gene encodes CDR1 LGHDT and CDR2 YNNKEL (reference sequence). V lost 4 bases and J lost 7; bases outside the gene matches: 9. This CDR3 comprises 15 residues. CDR3 sequence: CASSPTSGFGNEQFF. The CDR3 region has the DNA TGTGCCAGCAGCCCAACTAGCGGTTTCGGGAATGAGCAGTTCTTC.

The gene calls are TRBV15 and TRBJ2-1, with D perhaps TRBD1 (5 bases). Germline CDR1 LNHNV, CDR2 YYDKDF (reference sequence). Trimming left V 2 bases short and J 6 bases short, with 14 bases between. The CDR3 runs to 15 residues. CDR3 sequence reads: CATSRHRDSPNEQFF. In nucleotides, the CDR3 is TGTGCCACCAGCAGACACCGAGACAGCCCCAATGAGCAGTTCTTC.

This clonotype has a handful of counts. As DNA, the CDR3 is TGTGCCAGCAGTTTAAACAGGGGGGGGTCAAAGCTGAATTCACCCCTCCACTTT. Translating it yields CASSLNRGGSKLNSPLHF. The genes are TRBV12-3 or TRBV12-4 and TRBJ1-6; 8 bases fit TRBD1. The V gene end was trimmed by 2 bases and the J gene end by 7 bases; junction bases not matched to a gene: 13. The CDR3 is 18 residues long.

This clonotype has a handful of counts. The chain employs TRBV12-3 or TRBV12-4 and TRBJ1-4; D remains unclear. Trimming stripped 5 bases from V and 7 bases from J, with 14 bases between. CDR3 length: 14 residues. CDR3 in amino acids: CASSLTGPFEKLFF. CDR3 DNA sequence: TGTGCCAGCAGTCTAACGGGTCCTTTTGAAAAACTGTTTTTT.

The chain is built from TRBV12-3 or TRBV12-4 and TRBJ1-2; no definite D call. The CDR3 loop spans 13 amino acids. V was trimmed by 1 base and J by 4 bases, leaving 7 bases between them. The CDR3 nucleotides read TGTGCCAGCAGTTTAGGGGTCCCCTATGGCTACACCTTC. It yields the protein CASSLGVPYGYTF.

In this sample, this clonotype turned up a few times. The gene calls are TRBV29-1 and TRBJ2-3, with 14 bases that match TRBD2. The germline gives CDR1 SQVTM, CDR2 ANQGSEA. After removal of 6 bases from V and 4 bases from J, the junction contained 3 bases not matched to a gene. The CDR3 spans 14 residues. This chain's CDR3 is CSVGTSGSADTQYF. CDR3 DNA sequence: TGCAGCGTCGGGACTAGCGGGAGCGCAGATACGCAGTATTTT.

V is TRBV7-9 and J is TRBJ2-4, with D unclear. V lost 1 base, J lost 7 bases, and 14 bases lay in between. From germline, CDR1 is SEHNR and CDR2 FQNEAQ (reference sequence). The CDR3 consists of 15 residues. CDR3 bases: TGTGCCAGCAGCTTAGGGACGAATGGTGGGAACATTCAGTACTTC. This encodes CASSLGTNGGNIQYF. The full variable domain, in which reference TRBV7-9 and TRBJ2-4 provide the parts outside the CDR3, is DTGVSQNPRHKITKRGQNVTFRCDPISEHNRLYWYRQTLGQGPEFLTYFQNEAQLEKSRLLSDRFSAERPKGSFSTLEIQRTEQGDSAMYLCASSLGTNGGNIQYFGAGTRLSVL.

The chain joins TRBV20-1 to TRBJ2-1, with D possibly being TRBD2 (5 bases). With 3 bases removed from V and 5 bases from J, the gap between germline ends came to 5 bases. Germline V lookup: CDR1 DFQATT, CDR2 SNEGSKA (reference sequence). The CDR3 has 11 amino acids. The CDR3 bases are TGCAGTGCTAGGAGGGACAATGAGCAGTTCTTC. Translated: CSARRDNEQFF.

With respect to this clonotype: Relative to the germline gene, one junction end is altered; a read error may explain this. This chain connects TRBV28 to TRBJ2-7; 7 nucleotides match TRBD1. This CDR3 spans 14 amino acids. Germline CDR1 MDHEN, CDR2 SYDVKM. The CDR3 region is CACSLRTGAYEQYF. The CDR3 bases are TGTGCCTGCAGTTTGCGGACAGGAGCCTACGAGCAGTACTTC.

The sample holds a few counts of this clonotype. The chain combines TRBV11-2 with TRBJ2-1; 8 bases line up with TRBD1. The germline V gene encodes CDR1 SGHAT and CDR2 FQNNGV. This CDR3 has 15 residues. V lost 5 bases and J lost 4; bases outside the gene matches: 7. The DNA for the CDR3 is TGTGCCAGCAGCCCCCGACAGGGGCGATACAATGAGCAGTTCTTC. Protein sequence: CASSPRQGRYNEQFF.

In its sample, this clonotype was seen a few times. This chain links TRBV7-3 with TRBJ2-2; D is perhaps TRBD1 (5 bases). The CDR3 spans 15 residues. Germline V gene data show CDR1 as SGHTA and CDR2 as FQGTGA. Trimming cost V 5 bases and J 0 bases, with 10 bases left between them. The CDR3 region has the DNA TGTGCCAGCAGCCCCAGGGCAACGAACACCGGGGAGCTGTTTTTT. It specifies CASSPRATNTGELFF. Full variable domain (missing parts from reference TRBV7-3 and TRBJ2-2): GAGVSQTPSNKVTEKGKYVELRCDPISGHTALYWYRQSLGQGPEFLIYFQGTGAADDSGLPNDRFFAVRPEGSVSTLKIQRTERGDSAVYLCASSPRATNTGELFFGEGSRLTVL.